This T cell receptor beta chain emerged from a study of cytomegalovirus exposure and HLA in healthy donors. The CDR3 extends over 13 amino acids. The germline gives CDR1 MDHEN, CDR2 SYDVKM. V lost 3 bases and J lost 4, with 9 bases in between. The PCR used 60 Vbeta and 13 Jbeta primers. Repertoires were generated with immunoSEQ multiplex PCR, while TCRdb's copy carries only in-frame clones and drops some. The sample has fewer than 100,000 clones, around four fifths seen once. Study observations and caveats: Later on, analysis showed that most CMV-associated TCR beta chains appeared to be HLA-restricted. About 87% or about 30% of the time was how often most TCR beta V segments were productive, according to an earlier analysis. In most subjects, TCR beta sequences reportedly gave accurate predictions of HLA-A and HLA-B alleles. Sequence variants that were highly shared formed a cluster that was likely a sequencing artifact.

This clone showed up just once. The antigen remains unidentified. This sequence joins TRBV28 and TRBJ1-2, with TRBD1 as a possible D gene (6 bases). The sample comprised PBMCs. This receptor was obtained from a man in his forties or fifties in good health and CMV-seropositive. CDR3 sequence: CASSFQGFYGYTF. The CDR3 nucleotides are TGTGCCAGCAGTTTTCAGGGGTTCTATGGCTACACCTTC.